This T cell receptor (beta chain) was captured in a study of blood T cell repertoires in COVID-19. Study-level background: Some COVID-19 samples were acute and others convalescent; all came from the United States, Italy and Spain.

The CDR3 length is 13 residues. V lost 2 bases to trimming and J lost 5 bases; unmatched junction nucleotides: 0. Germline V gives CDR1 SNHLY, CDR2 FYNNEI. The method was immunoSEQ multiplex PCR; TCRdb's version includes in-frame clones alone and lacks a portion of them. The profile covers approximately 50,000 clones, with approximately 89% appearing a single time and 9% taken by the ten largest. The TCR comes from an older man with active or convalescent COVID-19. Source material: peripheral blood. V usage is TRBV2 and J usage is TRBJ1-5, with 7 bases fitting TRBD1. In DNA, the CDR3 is TGTGCCAGCAGTGAAAGGGGGCATCAGCCCCAGCATTTT. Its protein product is CASSERGHQPQHF.